This is a list of T cell receptor beta chains from one sample in a study of CD8+ T cells in alopecia areata. The method was immunoSEQ multiplex PCR; TCRdb's version includes in-frame clones alone and lacks a portion of them. The sample includes approximately 150,000 clones, approximately 50% of them seen just once. The sample here was CD4+ T cells sorted from blood, taken at week 0. All receptors come from a human donor with alopecia areata. Both conserved end residues are part of each CDR3. Rows may omit the clone size; those that give it use once, few, many or a size class.

len: 14; abundance: .; j_gene: TRBJ1-1; v_gene: TRBV5-6; CDR3aa: CASSLNPGNTEAFF
len: 14; abundance: .; j_gene: TRBJ2-2; v_gene: TRBV9; CDR3aa: CASSATDTSGELFF
len: 16; abundance: .; j_gene: TRBJ1-4; v_gene: TRBV18; CDR3aa: CASSSLRSGPNEKLFF
len: 11; abundance: .; j_gene: TRBJ1-2; v_gene: TRBV19; CDR3aa: CASRANYGYTF
len: 13; abundance: .; j_gene: TRBJ1-5; v_gene: TRBV29-1; CDR3aa: CSVARAPNQPQHF
len: 14; abundance: .; j_gene: TRBJ1-2; v_gene: TRBV25-1; CDR3aa: CASSEGTWRYGYTF
len: 14; abundance: few; j_gene: TRBJ2-2; v_gene: TRBV2; CDR3aa: CASSNNLNTGELFF
len: 15; abundance: few; j_gene: TRBJ2-6; v_gene: TRBV18; CDR3aa: CASSPTGAGANVLTF
len: 16; abundance: .; j_gene: TRBJ2-7; v_gene: TRBV30; CDR3aa: CACTDPWARSSYEQYF
len: 13; abundance: once; j_gene: TRBJ1-2; v_gene: TRBV30; CDR3aa: CAWRGGQGLGYTF
len: 11; abundance: .; j_gene: TRBJ2-5; v_gene: TRBV29-1; CDR3aa: CSVIGKETQYF
len: 17; abundance: few; j_gene: TRBJ2-4; v_gene: TRBV4-2; CDR3aa: CASSQVAGQGVGNIQYF
len: 15; abundance: .; j_gene: TRBJ2-5; v_gene: TRBV29-1; CDR3aa: CSVRGWGVVVETQYF
len: 13; abundance: .; j_gene: TRBJ1-3; v_gene: TRBV30; CDR3aa: CAWSSGQGNTIYF
len: 12; abundance: few; j_gene: TRBJ1-2; v_gene: TRBV6-1; CDR3aa: CAGRTGYGGYTF
len: 14; abundance: few; j_gene: TRBJ2-5; v_gene: TRBV6-5; CDR3aa: CASSKDGSGPTQYF
len: 14; abundance: .; j_gene: TRBJ2-7; v_gene: TRBV15; CDR3aa: CATSRGHPSYEQYF
len: 14; abundance: few; j_gene: TRBJ1-4; v_gene: TRBV7-9; CDR3aa: CASSSYGSNEKLFF
len: 12; abundance: .; j_gene: TRBJ2-7; v_gene: TRBV30; CDR3aa: CAWSAAYYEQYF
len: 12; abundance: .; j_gene: TRBJ1-1; v_gene: TRBV25-1; CDR3aa: CASRDRGTEAFF
len: 16; abundance: .; j_gene: TRBJ2-6; v_gene: TRBV30; CDR3aa: CAWQGTVYSGANVLTF
len: 16; abundance: .; j_gene: TRBJ2-1; v_gene: TRBV7-9; CDR3aa: CASSLAVTAGFNEQFF
len: 11; abundance: few; j_gene: TRBJ2-7; v_gene: TRBV29-1; CDR3aa: CSVEEGYEQYF
len: 17; abundance: .; j_gene: TRBJ2-1; v_gene: TRBV4-1; CDR3aa: CASSPREGGGSYNEQFF
len: 14; abundance: .; j_gene: TRBJ2-1; v_gene: TRBV28; CDR3aa: CASSPRDPYNEQFF
len: 14; abundance: .; j_gene: TRBJ1-1; v_gene: TRBV30; CDR3aa: CAWRGDRLNTEAFF
len: 17; abundance: few; j_gene: TRBJ1-2; v_gene: TRBV7-2; CDR3aa: CASSLSKGQGDLNGYTF
len: 14; abundance: .; j_gene: TRBJ1-2; v_gene: TRBV30; CDR3aa: CAWGGRAANYGYTF
len: 11; abundance: few; j_gene: TRBJ2-1; v_gene: TRBV11-2; CDR3aa: CASLLGREQFF
len: 11; abundance: .; j_gene: TRBJ2-1; v_gene: TRBV28; CDR3aa: CASSLQHEQFF
len: 13; abundance: .; j_gene: TRBJ1-5; v_gene: TRBV29-1; CDR3aa: CSALGQPNQPQHF
len: 14; abundance: .; j_gene: TRBJ2-1; v_gene: TRBV30; CDR3aa: CAWARASGYNEQFF
len: 13; abundance: few; j_gene: TRBJ1-2; v_gene: TRBV7-2; CDR3aa: CASSFVRAYGYTF
len: 13; abundance: .; j_gene: TRBJ2-5; v_gene: TRBV2; CDR3aa: CASSESSTETQYF
len: 13; abundance: .; j_gene: TRBJ1-1; v_gene: TRBV5-1; CDR3aa: CASSSSVNTEAFF
len: 15; abundance: .; j_gene: TRBJ1-2; v_gene: TRBV18; CDR3aa: CASSPDRGLGYGYTF
len: 15; abundance: once; j_gene: TRBJ2-3; v_gene: TRBV4-1; CDR3aa: CASSQSSGRTDTQYF
len: 15; abundance: .; j_gene: TRBJ1-1; v_gene: TRBV5-1; CDR3aa: CASSPGTGVNTEAFF
len: 15; abundance: .; j_gene: TRBJ2-2; v_gene: TRBV6-1; CDR3aa: CASRVGRGKTGELFF
len: 13; abundance: few; j_gene: TRBJ1-5; v_gene: TRBV2; CDR3aa: CASSQGNDQPQHF
len: 19; abundance: .; j_gene: TRBJ2-1; v_gene: TRBV4-2; CDR3aa: CASSHTSGRASSFYNEQFF
len: 14; abundance: once; j_gene: TRBJ1-2; v_gene: TRBV29-1; CDR3aa: CSVEDLGTEHGYTF
len: 13; abundance: .; j_gene: TRBJ2-3; v_gene: TRBV25-1; CDR3aa: CASSDPRTDTQYF
len: 14; abundance: .; j_gene: TRBJ2-3; v_gene: TRBV6-5; CDR3aa: CASSYPSPGSAQYF
len: 13; abundance: .; j_gene: TRBJ2-2; v_gene: TRBV27; CDR3aa: CATGDRVSGELFF
len: 15; abundance: .; j_gene: TRBJ1-1; v_gene: TRBV15; CDR3aa: CATSSPDRGPTEAFF
len: 13; abundance: .; j_gene: TRBJ1-2; v_gene: TRBV30; CDR3aa: CALQGGGWYGYTF
len: 15; abundance: few; j_gene: TRBJ2-5; v_gene: TRBV11-2; CDR3aa: CASSLTGTEQETQYF
len: 15; abundance: .; j_gene: TRBJ2-5; v_gene: TRBV5-6; CDR3aa: CASSFRGTGGETQYF
len: 15; abundance: .; j_gene: TRBJ2-2; v_gene: TRBV4-1; CDR3aa: CASSPGLANTGELFF
len: 16; abundance: .; j_gene: TRBJ2-6; v_gene: TRBV1; CDR3aa: CTSSQETGSGANVLTF
len: 11; abundance: .; j_gene: TRBJ1-1; v_gene: TRBV29-1; CDR3aa: CSVSPNTEAFF
len: 11; abundance: .; j_gene: TRBJ2-1; v_gene: TRBV29-1; CDR3aa: CSVRTTTEQFF
len: 12; abundance: .; j_gene: TRBJ1-2; v_gene: TRBV10-3; CDR3aa: CAVRDRSYGYTF
len: 12; abundance: few; j_gene: TRBJ1-1; v_gene: TRBV30; CDR3aa: CAWSYPNTEAFF
len: 13; abundance: .; j_gene: TRBJ2-7; v_gene: TRBV6-5; CDR3aa: CASHRGIAYEQYF
len: 13; abundance: .; j_gene: TRBJ2-1; v_gene: TRBV19; CDR3aa: CASSVSGRGEQFF
len: 14; abundance: .; j_gene: TRBJ2-7; v_gene: TRBV23-1; CDR3aa: CASSPWGGSHEQYF
len: 19; abundance: few; j_gene: TRBJ2-7; v_gene: TRBV7-2; CDR3aa: CASSLAQIFSGGTSYEQYF
len: 14; abundance: .; j_gene: TRBJ2-2; v_gene: TRBV5-1; CDR3aa: CASRTSYSSGELFF